This TCR beta chain stems from a study of cytomegalovirus exposure and HLA in healthy donors. General study results and limits: Certain sequence variants were highly shared and formed a cluster, and this cluster was likely a sequencing artifact. Across all donors, roughly uniform sequencing depth was an assumption of the presence/absence analyses. More clonal expansion characterized HLA-associated TCR beta chains than equally common others in a later analysis.

With 60 Vbeta and 13 Jbeta primers, the PCR was carried out. Sequencing was performed with immunoSEQ multiplex PCR; in TCRdb, only in-frame clones are kept and a portion is missing. The table shows 180,000 or so clones, with approximately 59% occurring only once. In regard to this clone: Its target is unknown.

Germline loops: CDR1 SGHTA, CDR2 FQGTGA. V lost 5 bases, J lost 4 bases, and 15 bases lay in between. CDR3 size: 15 residues. The source is a man aged 40-49 years in good health and CMV-seronegative. Sample: PBMCs. This rearrangement joins TRBV7-3 to TRBJ2-1; tentatively, D is TRBD1 (6 bases). The CDR3 reads CASSRLGAPYNEQFF. In DNA, the CDR3 is TGTGCCAGCAGCCGACTGGGGGCACCATACAATGAGCAGTTCTTC.